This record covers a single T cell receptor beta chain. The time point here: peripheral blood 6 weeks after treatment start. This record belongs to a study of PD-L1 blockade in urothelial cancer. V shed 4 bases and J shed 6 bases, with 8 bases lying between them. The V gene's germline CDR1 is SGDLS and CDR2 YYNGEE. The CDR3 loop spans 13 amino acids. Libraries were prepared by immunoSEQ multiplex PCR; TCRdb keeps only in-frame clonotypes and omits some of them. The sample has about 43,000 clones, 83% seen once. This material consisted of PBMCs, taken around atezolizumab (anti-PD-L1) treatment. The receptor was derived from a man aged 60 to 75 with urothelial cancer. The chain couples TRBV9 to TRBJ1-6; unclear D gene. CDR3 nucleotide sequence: TGTGCCAGCAGCCCTGGCTTTAATTCACCCCTCCACTTT. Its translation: CASSPGFNSPLHF. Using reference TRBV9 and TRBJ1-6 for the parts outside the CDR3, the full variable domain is DSGVTQTPKHLITATGQRVTLRCSPRSGDLSVYWYQQSLDQGLQFLIQYYNGEERAKGNILERFSAQQFPDLHSELNLSSLELGDSALYFCASSPGFNSPLHFGNGTRLTVT.